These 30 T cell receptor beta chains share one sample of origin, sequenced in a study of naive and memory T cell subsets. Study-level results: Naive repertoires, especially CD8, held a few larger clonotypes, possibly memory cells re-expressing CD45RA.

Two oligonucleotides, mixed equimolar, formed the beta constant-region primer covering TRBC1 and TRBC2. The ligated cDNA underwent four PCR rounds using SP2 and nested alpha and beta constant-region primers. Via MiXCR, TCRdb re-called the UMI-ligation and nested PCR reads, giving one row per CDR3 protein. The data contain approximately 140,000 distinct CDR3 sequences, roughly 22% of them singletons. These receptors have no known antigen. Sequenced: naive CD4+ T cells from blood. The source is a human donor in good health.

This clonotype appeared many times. CDR3 nucleotides: TGTGCCACCAGTGATTCCGCCCCGACAGGGATTCGAGAGACCCAGTACTTC. It yields the protein CATSDSAPTGIRETQYF. The gene calls are TRBV24-1 and TRBJ2-5, with TRBD1 identical over 7 bases. The ends lost 2 bases at V and 4 bases at J; junction bases unmatched: 12. Germline loops: CDR1 KGHDR, CDR2 SFDVKD. The CDR3 contains 17 residues.

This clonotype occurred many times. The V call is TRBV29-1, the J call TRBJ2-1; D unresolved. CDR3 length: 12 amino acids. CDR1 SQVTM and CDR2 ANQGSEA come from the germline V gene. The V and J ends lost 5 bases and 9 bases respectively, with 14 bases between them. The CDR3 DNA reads TGCAGCGTTCGAGGCTGGGTACTTGAGCAGTTCTTC. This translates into CSVRGWVLEQFF.

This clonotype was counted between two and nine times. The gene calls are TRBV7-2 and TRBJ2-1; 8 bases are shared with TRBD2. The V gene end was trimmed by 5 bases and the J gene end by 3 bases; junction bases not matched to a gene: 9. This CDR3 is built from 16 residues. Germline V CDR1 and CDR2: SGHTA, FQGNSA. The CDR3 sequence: CASSVTSGSLYNEQFF. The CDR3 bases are TGTGCCAGCAGCGTCACTAGCGGCTCCCTCTACAATGAGCAGTTCTTC.

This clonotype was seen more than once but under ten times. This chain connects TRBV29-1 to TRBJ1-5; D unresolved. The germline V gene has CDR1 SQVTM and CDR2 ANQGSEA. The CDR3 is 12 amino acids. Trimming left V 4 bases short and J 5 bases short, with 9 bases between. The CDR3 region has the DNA TGCAGCGTTGGGACGGAGTATCAGCCCCAGCATTTT. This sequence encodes CSVGTEYQPQHF.

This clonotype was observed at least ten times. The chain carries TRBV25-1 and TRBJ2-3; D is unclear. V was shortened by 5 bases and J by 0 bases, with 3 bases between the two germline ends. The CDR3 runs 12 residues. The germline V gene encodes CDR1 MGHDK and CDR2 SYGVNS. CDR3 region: CASSRSTDTQYF. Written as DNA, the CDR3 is TGTGCCAGCAGTCGGAGCACAGATACGCAGTATTTT.

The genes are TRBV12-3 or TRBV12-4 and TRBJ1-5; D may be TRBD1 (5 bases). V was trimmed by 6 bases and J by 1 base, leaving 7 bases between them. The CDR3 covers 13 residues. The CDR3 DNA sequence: TGTGCCAGCAGAGACAGCAGCAATCAGCCCCAGCATTTT. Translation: CASRDSSNQPQHF.

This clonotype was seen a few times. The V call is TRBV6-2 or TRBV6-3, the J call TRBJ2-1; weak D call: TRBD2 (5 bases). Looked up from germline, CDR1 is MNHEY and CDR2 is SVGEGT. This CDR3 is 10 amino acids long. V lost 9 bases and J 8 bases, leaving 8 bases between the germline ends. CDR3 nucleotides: TGTGCCAGTGGGAGTTATGAGCAGTTCTTC. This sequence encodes CASGSYEQFF.

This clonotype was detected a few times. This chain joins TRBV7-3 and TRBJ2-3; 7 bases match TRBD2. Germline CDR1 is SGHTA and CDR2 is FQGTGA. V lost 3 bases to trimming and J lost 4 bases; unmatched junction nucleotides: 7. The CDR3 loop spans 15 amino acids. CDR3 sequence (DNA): TGTGCCAGCAGCTTCGGGCCTACTAGCGCAGATACGCAGTATTTT. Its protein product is CASSFGPTSADTQYF.

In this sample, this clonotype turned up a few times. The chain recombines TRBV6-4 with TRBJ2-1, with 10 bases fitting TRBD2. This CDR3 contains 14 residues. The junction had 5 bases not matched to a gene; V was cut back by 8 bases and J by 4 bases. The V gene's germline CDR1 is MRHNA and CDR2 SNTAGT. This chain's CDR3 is CASCTSGIYNEQFF. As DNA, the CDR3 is TGTGCCAGCTGTACTAGCGGGATTTACAATGAGCAGTTCTTC.

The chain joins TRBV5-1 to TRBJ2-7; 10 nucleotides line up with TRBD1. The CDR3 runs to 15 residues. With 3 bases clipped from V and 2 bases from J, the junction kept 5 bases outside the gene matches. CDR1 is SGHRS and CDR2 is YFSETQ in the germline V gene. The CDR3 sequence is CASSSRDRGAYEQYF. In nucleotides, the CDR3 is TGCGCCAGCAGCTCCCGGGACAGGGGAGCCTACGAGCAGTACTTC. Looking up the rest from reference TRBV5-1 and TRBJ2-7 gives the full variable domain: KAGVTQTPRYLIKTRGQQVTLSCSPISGHRSVSWYQQTPGQGLQFLFEYFSETQRNKGNFPGRFSGRQFSNSRSEMNVSTLELGDSALYLCASSSRDRGAYEQYFGPGTRLTVT.

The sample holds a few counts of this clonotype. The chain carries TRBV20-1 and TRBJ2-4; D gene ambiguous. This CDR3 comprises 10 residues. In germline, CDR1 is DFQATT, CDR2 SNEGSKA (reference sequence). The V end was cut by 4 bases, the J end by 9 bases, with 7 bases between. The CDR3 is CSATLVIQYF. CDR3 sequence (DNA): TGCAGTGCTACTCTGGTCATTCAGTACTTC.

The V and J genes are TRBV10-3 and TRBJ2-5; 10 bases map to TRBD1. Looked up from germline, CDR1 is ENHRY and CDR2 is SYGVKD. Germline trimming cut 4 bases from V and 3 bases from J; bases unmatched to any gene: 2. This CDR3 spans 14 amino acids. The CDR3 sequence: CAISAGQGKETQYF. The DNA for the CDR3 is TGTGCCATCAGTGCGGGACAGGGGAAAGAGACCCAGTACTTC.

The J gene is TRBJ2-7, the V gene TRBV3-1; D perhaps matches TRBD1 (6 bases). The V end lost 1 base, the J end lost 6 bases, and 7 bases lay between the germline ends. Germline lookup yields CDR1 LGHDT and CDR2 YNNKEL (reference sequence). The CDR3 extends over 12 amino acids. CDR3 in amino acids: CASSQGRGEQYF. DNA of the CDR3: TGTGCCAGCAGCCAAGGCAGGGGCGAGCAGTACTTC.

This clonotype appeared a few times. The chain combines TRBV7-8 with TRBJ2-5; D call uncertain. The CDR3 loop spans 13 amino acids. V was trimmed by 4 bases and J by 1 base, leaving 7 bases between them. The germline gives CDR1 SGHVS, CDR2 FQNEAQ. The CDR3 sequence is CASSSLIQETQYF. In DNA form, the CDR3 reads TGTGCCAGCAGCTCTTTAATCCAAGAGACCCAGTACTTC.

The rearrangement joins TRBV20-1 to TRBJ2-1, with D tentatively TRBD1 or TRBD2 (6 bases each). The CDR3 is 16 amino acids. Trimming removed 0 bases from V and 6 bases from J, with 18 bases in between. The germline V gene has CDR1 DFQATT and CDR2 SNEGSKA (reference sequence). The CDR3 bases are TGCAGTGCTAGAGATGGGGGGCAGGTGCTTAGCAATGAGCAGTTCTTC. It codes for CSARDGGQVLSNEQFF.

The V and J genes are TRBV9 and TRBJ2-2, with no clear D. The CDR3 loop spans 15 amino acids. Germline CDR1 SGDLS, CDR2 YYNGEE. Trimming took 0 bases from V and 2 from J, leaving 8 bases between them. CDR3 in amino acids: CASSVGRRNTGELFF. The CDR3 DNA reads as TGTGCCAGCAGCGTAGGACGGAGAAACACCGGGGAGCTGTTTTTT.

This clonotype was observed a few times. The CDR3 protein is CSARRRDQPQHF. CDR3 nucleotides: TGCAGTGCTAGGAGGAGGGATCAGCCCCAGCATTTT. The chain uses TRBV20-1 and TRBJ1-5; no definite D call. This CDR3 is built from 12 residues. The V end was cut by 3 bases, the J end by 5 bases, with 8 bases between. Germline lookup yields CDR1 DFQATT and CDR2 SNEGSKA (reference sequence).

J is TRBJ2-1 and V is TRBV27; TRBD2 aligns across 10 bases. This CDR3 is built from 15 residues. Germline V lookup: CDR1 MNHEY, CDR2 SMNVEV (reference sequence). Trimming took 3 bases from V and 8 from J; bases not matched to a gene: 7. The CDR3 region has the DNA TGTGCCAGCAGTTTGGCTAGCGGGAGAGTCTATGAGCAGTTCTTC. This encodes CASSLASGRVYEQFF.

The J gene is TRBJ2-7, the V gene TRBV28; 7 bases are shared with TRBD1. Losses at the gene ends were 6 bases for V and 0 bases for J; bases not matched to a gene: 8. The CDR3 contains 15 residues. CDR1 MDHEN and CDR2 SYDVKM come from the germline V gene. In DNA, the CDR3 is TGTGCCAGCAGACACCGACAGGGAATCTCCTACGAGCAGTACTTC. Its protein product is CASRHRQGISYEQYF.

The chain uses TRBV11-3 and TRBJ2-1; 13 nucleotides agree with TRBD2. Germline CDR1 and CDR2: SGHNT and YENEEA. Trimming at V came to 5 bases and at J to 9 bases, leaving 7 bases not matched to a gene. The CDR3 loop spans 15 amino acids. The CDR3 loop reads CASSLGLAGVGEQFF. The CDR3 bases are TGTGCCAGCAGCCTCGGACTAGCGGGAGTTGGTGAGCAGTTCTTC.

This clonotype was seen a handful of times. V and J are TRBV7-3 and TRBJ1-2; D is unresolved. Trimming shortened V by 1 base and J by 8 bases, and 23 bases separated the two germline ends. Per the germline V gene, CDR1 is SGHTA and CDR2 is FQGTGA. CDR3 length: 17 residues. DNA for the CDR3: TGTGCCAGCAGCTTAAGCCCAGACGGGCTTAACACGGAGGGCTACACCTTC. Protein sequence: CASSLSPDGLNTEGYTF.

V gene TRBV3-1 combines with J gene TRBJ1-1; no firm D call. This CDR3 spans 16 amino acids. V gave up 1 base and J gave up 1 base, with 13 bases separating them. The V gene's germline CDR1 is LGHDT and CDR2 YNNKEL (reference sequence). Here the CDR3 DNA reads TGTGCCAGCAGCCAAGTAGGCAGAGAAGCGAACACTGAAGCTTTCTTT. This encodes CASSQVGREANTEAFF.

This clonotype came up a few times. Written as DNA, the CDR3 is TGCAGTGCTAGCGGGGGGAGCTCCTACGAGCAGTACTTC. It is translated as CSASGGSSYEQYF. The chain is built from TRBV20-1 and TRBJ2-7; TRBD2 agrees at 7 bases. Trimming took 3 bases from V and 0 from J; bases not matched to a gene: 2. Germline V lookup: CDR1 DFQATT, CDR2 SNEGSKA (reference sequence). This CDR3 contains 13 residues.

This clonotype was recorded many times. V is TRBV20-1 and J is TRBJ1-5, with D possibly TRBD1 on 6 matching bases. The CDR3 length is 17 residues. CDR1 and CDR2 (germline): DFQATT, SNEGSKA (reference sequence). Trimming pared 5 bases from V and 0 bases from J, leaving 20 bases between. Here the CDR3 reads CSARNLQQGYSNQPQHF. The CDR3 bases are TGCAGTGCTCGAAATCTTCAACAGGGCTATAGCAATCAGCCCCAGCATTTT.

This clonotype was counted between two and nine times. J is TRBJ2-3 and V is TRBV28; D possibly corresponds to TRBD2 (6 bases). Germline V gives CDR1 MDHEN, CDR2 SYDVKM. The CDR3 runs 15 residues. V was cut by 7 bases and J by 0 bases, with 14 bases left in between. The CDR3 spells CASTQAGRSTDTQYF. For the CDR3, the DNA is TGTGCCAGCACCCAAGCGGGTCGGAGCACAGATACGCAGTATTTT.

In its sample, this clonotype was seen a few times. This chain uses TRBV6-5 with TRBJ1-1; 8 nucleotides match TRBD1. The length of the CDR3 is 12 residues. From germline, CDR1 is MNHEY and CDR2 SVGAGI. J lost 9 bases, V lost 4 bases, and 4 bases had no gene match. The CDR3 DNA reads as TGTGCCAGCAGTTTAAGGACAGGGAAAGCTTTCTTT. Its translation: CASSLRTGKAFF.

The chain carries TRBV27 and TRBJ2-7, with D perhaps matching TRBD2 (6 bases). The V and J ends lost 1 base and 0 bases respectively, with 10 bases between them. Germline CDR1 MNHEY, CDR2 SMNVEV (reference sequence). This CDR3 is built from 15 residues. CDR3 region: CASSLLGLHSYEQYF. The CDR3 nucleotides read TGTGCCAGCAGTTTATTGGGACTCCACTCCTACGAGCAGTACTTC.

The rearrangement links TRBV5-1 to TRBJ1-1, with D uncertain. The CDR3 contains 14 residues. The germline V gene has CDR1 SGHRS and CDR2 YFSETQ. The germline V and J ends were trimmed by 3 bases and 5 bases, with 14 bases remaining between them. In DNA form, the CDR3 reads TGCGCCAGCAGCTCCGAACTAGGGAAGACTGAAGCTTTCTTT. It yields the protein CASSSELGKTEAFF.

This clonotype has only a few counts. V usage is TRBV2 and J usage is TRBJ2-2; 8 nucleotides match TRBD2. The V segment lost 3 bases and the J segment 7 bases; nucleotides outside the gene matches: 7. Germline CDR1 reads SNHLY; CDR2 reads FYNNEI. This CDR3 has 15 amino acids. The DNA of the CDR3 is TGTGCCAGCAGTGAGGCGGCTAGCGGGTTCGGGGAGCTGTTTTTT. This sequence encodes CASSEAASGFGELFF.

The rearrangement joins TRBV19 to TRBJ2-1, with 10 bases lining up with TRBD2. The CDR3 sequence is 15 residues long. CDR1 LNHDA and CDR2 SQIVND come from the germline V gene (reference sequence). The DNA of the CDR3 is TGTGGGGTCTCTAGCGGGAGTAGGTCCTACAATGAGCAGTTCTTC. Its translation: CGVSSGSRSYNEQFF.